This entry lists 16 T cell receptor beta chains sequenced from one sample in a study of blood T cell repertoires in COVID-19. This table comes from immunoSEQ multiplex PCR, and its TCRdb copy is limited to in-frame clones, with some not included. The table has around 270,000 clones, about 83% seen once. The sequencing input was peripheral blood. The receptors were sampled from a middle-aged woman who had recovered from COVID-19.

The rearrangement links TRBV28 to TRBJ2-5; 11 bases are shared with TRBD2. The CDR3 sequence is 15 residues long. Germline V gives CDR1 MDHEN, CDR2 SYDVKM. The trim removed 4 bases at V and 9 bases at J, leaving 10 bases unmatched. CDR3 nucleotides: TGTGCCAGCAGTTCCATGGGACTAGCGGCCGGGGCCCAGTACTTC. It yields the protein CASSSMGLAAGAQYF. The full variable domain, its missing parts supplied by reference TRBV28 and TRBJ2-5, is DVKVTQSSRYLVKRTGEKVFLECVQDMDHENMFWYRQDPGLGLRLIYFSYDVKMKEKGDIPEGYSVSREKKERFSLILESASTNQTSMYLCASSSMGLAAGAQYFGPGTRLLVL.

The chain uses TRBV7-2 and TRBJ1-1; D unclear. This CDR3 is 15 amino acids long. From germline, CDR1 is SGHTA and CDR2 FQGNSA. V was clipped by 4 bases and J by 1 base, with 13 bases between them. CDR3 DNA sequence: TGTGCCAGCAGCTCCCGGGGAGGGTCGAACACTGAAGCTTTCTTT. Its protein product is CASSSRGGSNTEAFF.

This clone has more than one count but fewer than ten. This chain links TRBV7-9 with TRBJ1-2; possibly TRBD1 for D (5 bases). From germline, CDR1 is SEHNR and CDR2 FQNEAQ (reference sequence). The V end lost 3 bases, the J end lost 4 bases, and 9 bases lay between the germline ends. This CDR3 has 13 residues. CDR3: CASSFSTVYGYTF. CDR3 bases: TGTGCCAGCAGCTTTTCGACAGTCTATGGCTACACCTTC.

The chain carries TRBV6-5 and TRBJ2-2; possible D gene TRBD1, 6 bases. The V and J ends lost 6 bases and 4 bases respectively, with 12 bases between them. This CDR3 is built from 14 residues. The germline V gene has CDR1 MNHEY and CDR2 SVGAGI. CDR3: CASRVTGPTGELFF. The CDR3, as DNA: TGTGCCAGCAGAGTGACAGGACCCACCGGGGAGCTGTTTTTT.

Here the CDR3 reads CASSYRTSGGTDTQYF. Written as DNA, the CDR3 is TGTGCCAGTAGTTATCGGACTAGCGGGGGTACAGATACGCAGTATTTT. The chain couples TRBV19 to TRBJ2-3; 13 bases match TRBD2. Trimming took 5 bases from V and 3 from J; bases not matched to a gene: 5. The V gene's germline CDR1 is LNHDA and CDR2 SQIVND (reference sequence). This CDR3 has 16 amino acids.

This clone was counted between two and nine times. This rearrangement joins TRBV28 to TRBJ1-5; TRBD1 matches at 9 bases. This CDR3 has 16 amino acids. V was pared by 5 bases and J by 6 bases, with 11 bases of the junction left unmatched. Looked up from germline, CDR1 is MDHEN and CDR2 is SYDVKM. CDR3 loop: CASSVLQGALSQPQHF. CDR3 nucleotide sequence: TGTGCCAGCAGTGTTCTACAGGGGGCGCTGAGTCAGCCCCAGCATTTT.

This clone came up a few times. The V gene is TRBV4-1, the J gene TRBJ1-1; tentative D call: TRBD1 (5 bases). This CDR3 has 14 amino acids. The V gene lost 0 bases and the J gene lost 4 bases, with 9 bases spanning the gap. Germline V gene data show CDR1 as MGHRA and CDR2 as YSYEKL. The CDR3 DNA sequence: TGCGCCAGCAGCCAAGATATAGGGGCCACTGAAGCTTTCTTT. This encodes CASSQDIGATEAFF.

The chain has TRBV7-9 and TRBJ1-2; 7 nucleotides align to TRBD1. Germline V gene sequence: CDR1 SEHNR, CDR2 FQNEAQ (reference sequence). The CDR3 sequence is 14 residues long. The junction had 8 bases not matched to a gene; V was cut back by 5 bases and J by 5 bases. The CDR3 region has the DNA TGTGCCAGCAGCCCCCTAAGGGGGCCATATGGCTACACCTTC. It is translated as CASSPLRGPYGYTF. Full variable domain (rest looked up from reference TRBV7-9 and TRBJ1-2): DTGVSQNPRHKITKRGQNVTFRCDPISEHNRLYWYRQTLGQGPEFLTYFQNEAQLEKSRLLSDRFSAERPKGSFSTLEIQRTEQGDSAMYLCASSPLRGPYGYTFGSGTRLTVV.

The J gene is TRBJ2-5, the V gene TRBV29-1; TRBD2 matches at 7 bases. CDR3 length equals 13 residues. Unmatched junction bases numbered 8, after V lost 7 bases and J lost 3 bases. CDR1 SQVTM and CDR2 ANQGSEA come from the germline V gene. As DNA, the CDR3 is TGCAGCGCCTCAGGACTAGGAGAAGAGACCCAGTACTTC. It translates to CSASGLGEETQYF.

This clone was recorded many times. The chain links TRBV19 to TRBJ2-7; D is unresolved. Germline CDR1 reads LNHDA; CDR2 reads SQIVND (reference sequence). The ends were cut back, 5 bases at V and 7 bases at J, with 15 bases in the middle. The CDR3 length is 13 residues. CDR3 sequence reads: CASSVNRGGEQYF. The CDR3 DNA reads TGTGCCAGTAGTGTCAATCGAGGTGGAGAGCAGTACTTC.

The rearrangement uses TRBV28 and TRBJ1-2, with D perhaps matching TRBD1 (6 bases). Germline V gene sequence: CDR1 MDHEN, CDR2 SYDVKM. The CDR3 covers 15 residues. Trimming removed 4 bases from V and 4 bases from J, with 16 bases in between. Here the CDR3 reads CASSSWGGAGYGYTF. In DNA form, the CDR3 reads TGTGCCAGCAGTTCCTGGGGGGGGGCAGGCTATGGCTACACCTTC.

The CDR3 here is CASSFRRVSSYEQYF. The CDR3 DNA reads as TGTGCCAGCAGCTTCCGCAGGGTGTCATCCTACGAGCAGTACTTC. The chain carries TRBV11-2 and TRBJ2-7, with a tentative D call TRBD1 (5 bases). V was clipped by 3 bases and J by 1 base, with 13 bases between them. Germline loops: CDR1 SGHAT, CDR2 FQNNGV. CDR3 length equals 15 residues.

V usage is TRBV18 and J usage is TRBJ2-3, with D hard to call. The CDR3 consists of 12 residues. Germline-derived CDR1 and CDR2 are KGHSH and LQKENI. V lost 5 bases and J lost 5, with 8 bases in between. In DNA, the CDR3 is TGTGCCAGCTCAGAGTACGGAGATACGCAGTATTTT. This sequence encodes CASSEYGDTQYF.

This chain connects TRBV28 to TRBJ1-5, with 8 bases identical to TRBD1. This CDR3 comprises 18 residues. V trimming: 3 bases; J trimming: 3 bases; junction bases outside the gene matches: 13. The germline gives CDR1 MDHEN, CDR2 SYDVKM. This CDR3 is CASSFSRGTGRHNQPQHF. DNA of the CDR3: TGTGCCAGCAGTTTTTCCCGCGGGACAGGACGGCACAATCAGCCCCAGCATTTT.

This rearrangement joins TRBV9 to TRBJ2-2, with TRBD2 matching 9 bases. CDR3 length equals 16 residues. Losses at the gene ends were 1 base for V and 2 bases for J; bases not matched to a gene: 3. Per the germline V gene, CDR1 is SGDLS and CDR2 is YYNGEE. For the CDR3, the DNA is TGTGCCAGCAGCGTACAGCGGGGGGTAAACACCGGGGAGCTGTTTTTT. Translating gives CASSVQRGVNTGELFF.

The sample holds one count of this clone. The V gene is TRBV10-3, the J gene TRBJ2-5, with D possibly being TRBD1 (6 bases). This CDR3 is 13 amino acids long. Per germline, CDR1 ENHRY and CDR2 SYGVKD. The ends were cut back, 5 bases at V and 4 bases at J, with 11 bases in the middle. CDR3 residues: CAISPQGPETQYF. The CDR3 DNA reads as TGTGCCATCAGTCCACAGGGACCAGAGACCCAGTACTTC.